Sequencing of this T cell receptor beta chain was carried out in a study of cytomegalovirus exposure and HLA in healthy donors. Notes on this clone: Its specificity is unknown.

Whole-study results and caveats: Confirmation was obtained in vitro that three CMV-associated chains are specific for CMV antigens.

Vbeta (60) and Jbeta (13) primers were used in the PCR. Clones were read by immunoSEQ multiplex PCR, and TCRdb kept only the in-frame ones, dropping some. This repertoire shows more than 90,000 clones, 74% found once; its top ten account for roughly 10%. V was pared by 4 bases and J by 2 bases, with 3 bases of the junction left unmatched. Germline V lookup: CDR1 SGHTA, CDR2 FQGNSA. This CDR3 has 14 amino acids. Sequencing was done on a sample of PBMCs. The chain links TRBV7-2 to TRBJ1-2; 8 positions agree with TRBD1. The clonotype originates from a woman in her 50s in good health and CMV-seropositive. CDR3 nucleotides: TGTGCCAGCAGCTCCCGGGACAGGAACTATGGCTACACCTTC. This translates into CASSSRDRNYGYTF.